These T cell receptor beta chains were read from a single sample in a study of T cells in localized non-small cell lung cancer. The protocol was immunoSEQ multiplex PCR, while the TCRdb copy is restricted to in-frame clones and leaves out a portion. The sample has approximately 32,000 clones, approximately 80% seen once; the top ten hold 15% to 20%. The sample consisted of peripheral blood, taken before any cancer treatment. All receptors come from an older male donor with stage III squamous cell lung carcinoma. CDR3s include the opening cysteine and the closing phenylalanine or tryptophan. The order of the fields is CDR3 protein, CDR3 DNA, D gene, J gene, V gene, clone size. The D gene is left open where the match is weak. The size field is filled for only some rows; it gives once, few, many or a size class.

cdr3_aa: CASAPGTSGRNEQFF
cdr3_nt: TGTGCCAGTGCTCCTGGGACTAGCGGGAGGAATGAGCAGTTCTTC
d_call: TRBD2
j_call: TRBJ2-1
v_call: TRBV7-9
clone_size: .

cdr3_aa: CASSLAGTVYEQYF
cdr3_nt: TGTGCCAGCAGCTTGGCGGGGACTGTATACGAGCAGTACTTC
d_call: .
j_call: TRBJ2-7
v_call: TRBV5-5
clone_size: once

cdr3_aa: CASSEIPMGEQFF
cdr3_nt: TGTGCCAGCAGTGAGATACCCATGGGTGAGCAGTTCTTC
d_call: .
j_call: TRBJ2-1
v_call: TRBV2
clone_size: .

cdr3_aa: CASGRTRDTDTQYF
cdr3_nt: TGTGCTAGTGGTCGCACGAGGGACACAGATACGCAGTATTTT
d_call: .
j_call: TRBJ2-3
v_call: TRBV12-5
clone_size: .

cdr3_aa: CAWSTGYQETQYF
cdr3_nt: TGTGCCTGGTCTACAGGGTACCAAGAGACCCAGTACTTC
d_call: .
j_call: TRBJ2-5
v_call: TRBV30
clone_size: .

cdr3_aa: CASSIQGGNTEAFF
cdr3_nt: TGTGCCAGCAGCATACAGGGGGGGAACACTGAAGCTTTCTTT
d_call: TRBD1
j_call: TRBJ1-1
v_call: TRBV7-2
clone_size: .

cdr3_aa: CASSPLDRSYEQYF
cdr3_nt: TGTGCCAGCAGCCCCCTGGACAGGTCCTACGAGCAGTACTTC
d_call: TRBD1
j_call: TRBJ2-7
v_call: TRBV11-2
clone_size: .

cdr3_aa: CASSWQGASGELFF
cdr3_nt: TGCGCCAGCAGCTGGCAGGGGGCGAGCGGGGAGCTGTTTTTT
d_call: TRBD1
j_call: TRBJ2-2
v_call: TRBV5-1
clone_size: .

cdr3_aa: CSAYGKNEQFF
cdr3_nt: TGCAGTGCTTATGGAAAGAATGAGCAGTTCTTC
d_call: .
j_call: TRBJ2-1
v_call: TRBV20-1
clone_size: .

cdr3_aa: CASSPGQGASGANVLTF
cdr3_nt: TGTGCCAGCTCACCTGGACAGGGGGCGTCTGGGGCCAACGTCCTGACTTTC
d_call: TRBD1
j_call: TRBJ2-6
v_call: TRBV18
clone_size: .

cdr3_aa: CASSLDGTPQETQYF
cdr3_nt: TGTGCCAGCAGCTTGGACGGGACTCCACAAGAGACCCAGTACTTC
d_call: .
j_call: TRBJ2-5
v_call: TRBV7-7
clone_size: .

cdr3_aa: CASRFTSDYNEQFF
cdr3_nt: TGTGCCAGCAGATTCACTAGCGACTACAATGAGCAGTTCTTC
d_call: TRBD2
j_call: TRBJ2-1
v_call: TRBV6-1
clone_size: .

cdr3_aa: CASSDGTGWTDTQYF
cdr3_nt: TGCGCCAGCAGCGACGGGACAGGGTGGACAGATACGCAGTATTTT
d_call: TRBD1
j_call: TRBJ2-3
v_call: TRBV5-1
clone_size: .